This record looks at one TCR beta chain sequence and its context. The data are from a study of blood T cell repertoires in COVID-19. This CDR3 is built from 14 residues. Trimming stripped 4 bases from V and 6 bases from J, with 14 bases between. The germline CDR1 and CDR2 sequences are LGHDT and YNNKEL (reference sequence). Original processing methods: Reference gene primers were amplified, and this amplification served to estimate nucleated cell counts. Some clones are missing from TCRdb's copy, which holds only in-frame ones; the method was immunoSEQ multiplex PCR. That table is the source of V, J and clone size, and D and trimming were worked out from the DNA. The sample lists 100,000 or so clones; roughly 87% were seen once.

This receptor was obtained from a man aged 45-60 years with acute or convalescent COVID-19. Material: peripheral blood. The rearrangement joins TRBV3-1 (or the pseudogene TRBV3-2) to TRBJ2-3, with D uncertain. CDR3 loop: CASSRGLARDTQYF. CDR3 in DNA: TGTGCCAGCAGCCGTGGCTTGGCCCGCGATACGCAGTATTTT.